The sequence of this T cell receptor (beta chain) was determined in a study of blood T cell repertoires in COVID-19. Background on the study: Acute and convalescent COVID-19 samples came from the United States, Italy and Spain. PBMCs, B-cell-depleted T cells, or T cells provided the cDNA or gDNA that made up the material.

Unmatched junction bases numbered 8, after V lost 2 bases and J lost 2 bases. The CDR3 is made up of 17 amino acids. Germline V CDR1 and CDR2: LGHDT, YNNKEL (reference sequence). In the source study's methods: For nucleated cells, counts were estimated from reference gene primer amplification. This table comes from immunoSEQ multiplex PCR, and its TCRdb copy is limited to in-frame clones, with some not included. The DNA gave D and trimming, while V, J and clone size come from that table. The sample comprises approximately 100,000 clones, 70% to 85% of which are singletons, and around 9.3% rests with the top ten.

V gene TRBV3-1 (or the pseudogene TRBV3-2) combines with J gene TRBJ2-5; 10 bases are shared with TRBD2. The sequence was collected from a man between 70 and 80 years old with acute or convalescent COVID-19. The sample comprised peripheral blood. CDR3 in DNA: TGTGCCAGCAGCCAATGGACTAGCGGAAAGCTACAAGAGACCCAGTACTTC. Its protein is CASSQWTSGKLQETQYF.